Sequencing of this TCR beta chain was carried out in a study of technical replicates of blood from a few donors. Clones were sequenced by immunoSEQ multiplex PCR, and TCRdb holds only the in-frame ones, with some missing. The sample lists about 70,000 clones, nearly 98% occurring once. The sequence was obtained from a human donor in good health. Sequences were obtained from T cells isolated from PBMCs.

CDR3 sequence reads: CASSFEQGQAQYF. CDR3 bases: TGTGCCAGCAGCTTTGAACAGGGTCAGGCCCAGTACTTC. The chain uses TRBV11-3 and TRBJ2-5; D possibly corresponds to TRBD1 (6 bases). V was cut by 3 bases and J by 9 bases, with 14 bases left in between. The CDR3 extends over 13 amino acids. In germline, CDR1 is SGHNT, CDR2 YENEEA. Filled out from reference TRBV11-3 and TRBJ2-5, the complete variable domain reads EAGVVQSPRYKIIEKKQPVAFWCNPISGHNTLYWYLQNLGQGPELLIRYENEEAVDDSQLPKDRFSAERLKGVDSTLKIQPAELGDSAVYLCASSFEQGQAQYFGPGTRLLVL.